This T cell receptor beta chain was found in a study of blood T cell repertoires in COVID-19. Turning to the study itself: The study drew acute and convalescent COVID-19 samples from the United States, Italy and Spain. T cells, B-cell-depleted T cells, or PBMCs provided the cDNA or gDNA that served as material.

V shed 3 bases, J shed 0 bases, and the junction held 1 base outside the gene matches. The CDR3 length is 13 residues. Per germline, CDR1 GTSNPN and CDR2 SVGIG (reference sequence). Original data processing: It was from reference gene primer amplification that nucleated cell counts were estimated. Profiling relied on immunoSEQ multiplex PCR, and the TCRdb table lists in-frame clones only, not all of them. The V and J calls and clone size come from that table; D and trimming were worked out from the DNA. Of approximately 58,000 clones in the sample, 90% to 95% were seen once. This rearrangement joins TRBV30 to TRBJ2-5; TRBD1 aligns across 7 bases. Sequencing was performed on peripheral blood. This TCR was recovered from a human donor in a cohort sampled during active COVID-19. In DNA, the CDR3 is TGTGCCTGGAGCAGGGGGTACCAAGAGACCCAGTACTTC. Its protein is CAWSRGYQETQYF.